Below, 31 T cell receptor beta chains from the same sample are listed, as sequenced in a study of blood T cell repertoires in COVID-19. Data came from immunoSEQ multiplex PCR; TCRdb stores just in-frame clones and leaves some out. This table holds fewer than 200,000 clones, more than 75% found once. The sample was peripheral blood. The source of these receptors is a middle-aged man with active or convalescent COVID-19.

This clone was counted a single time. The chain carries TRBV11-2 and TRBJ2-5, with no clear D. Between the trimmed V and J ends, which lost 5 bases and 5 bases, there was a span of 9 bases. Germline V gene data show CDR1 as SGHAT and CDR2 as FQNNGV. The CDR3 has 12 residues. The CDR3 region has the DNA TGTGCCAGCAGCCCTACTGCGGAGACCCAGTACTTC. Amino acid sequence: CASSPTAETQYF. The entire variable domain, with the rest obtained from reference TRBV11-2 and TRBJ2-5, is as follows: EAGVAQSPRYKIIEKRQSVAFWCNPISGHATLYWYQQILGQGPKLLIQFQNNGVVDDSQLPKDRFSAERLKGVDSTLKIQPAKLEDSAVYLCASSPTAETQYFGPGTRLLVL.

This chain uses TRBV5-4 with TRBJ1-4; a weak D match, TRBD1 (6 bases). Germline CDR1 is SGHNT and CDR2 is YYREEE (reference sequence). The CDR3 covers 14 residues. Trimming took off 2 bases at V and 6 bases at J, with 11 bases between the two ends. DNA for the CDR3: TGTGCCAGCAGCTTTGGGGGCCCAGATGAAAAACTGTTTTTT. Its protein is CASSFGGPDEKLFF.

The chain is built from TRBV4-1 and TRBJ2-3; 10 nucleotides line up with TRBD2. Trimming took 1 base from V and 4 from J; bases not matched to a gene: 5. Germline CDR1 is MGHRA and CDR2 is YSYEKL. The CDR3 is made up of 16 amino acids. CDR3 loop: CASSQGQRGGPDTQYF. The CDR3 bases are TGCGCCAGCAGCCAAGGACAGCGGGGGGGCCCAGATACGCAGTATTTT.

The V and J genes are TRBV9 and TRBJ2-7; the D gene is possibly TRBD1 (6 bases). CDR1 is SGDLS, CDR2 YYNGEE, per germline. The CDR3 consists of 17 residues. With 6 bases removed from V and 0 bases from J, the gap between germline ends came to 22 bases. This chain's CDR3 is CASNPRVTGKSSYEQYF. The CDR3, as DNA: TGTGCCAGCAACCCTAGAGTAACAGGGAAAAGCTCCTACGAGCAGTACTTC.

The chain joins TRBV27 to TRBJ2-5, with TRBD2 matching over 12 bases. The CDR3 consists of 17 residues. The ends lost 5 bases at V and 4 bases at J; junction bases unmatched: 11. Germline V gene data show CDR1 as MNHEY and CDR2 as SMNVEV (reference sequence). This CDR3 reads CASSPYSTSGGPETQYF. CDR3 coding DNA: TGTGCCAGCAGTCCCTATAGCACTAGCGGGGGGCCAGAGACCCAGTACTTC.

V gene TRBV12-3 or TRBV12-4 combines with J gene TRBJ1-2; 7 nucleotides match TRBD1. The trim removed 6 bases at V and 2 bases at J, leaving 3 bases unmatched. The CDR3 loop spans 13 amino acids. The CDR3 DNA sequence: TGTGCCAGCAGCCCGACAGGGAACTATGGCTACACCTTC. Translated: CASSPTGNYGYTF.

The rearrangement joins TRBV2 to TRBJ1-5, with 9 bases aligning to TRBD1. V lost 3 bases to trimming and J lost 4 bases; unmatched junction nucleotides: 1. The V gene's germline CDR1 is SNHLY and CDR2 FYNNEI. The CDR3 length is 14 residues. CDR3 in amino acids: CASSDGTGNQPQHF. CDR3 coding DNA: TGTGCCAGCAGTGATGGGACAGGGAATCAGCCCCAGCATTTT.

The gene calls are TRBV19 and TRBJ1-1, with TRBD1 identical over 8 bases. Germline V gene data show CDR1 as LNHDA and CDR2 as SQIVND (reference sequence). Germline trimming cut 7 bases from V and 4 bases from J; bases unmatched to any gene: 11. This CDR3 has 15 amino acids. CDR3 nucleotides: TGTGCCAGTACCCTCTCGACCACAGGGGGCACTGAAGCTTTCTTT. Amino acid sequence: CASTLSTTGGTEAFF.

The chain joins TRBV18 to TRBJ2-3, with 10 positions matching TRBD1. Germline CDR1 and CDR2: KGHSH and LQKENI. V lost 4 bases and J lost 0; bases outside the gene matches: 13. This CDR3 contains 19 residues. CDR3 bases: TGTGCCAGCTCACTTAGCCAGACAGGGGGCGGCTCAAGCACAGATACGCAGTATTTT. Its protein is CASSLSQTGGGSSTDTQYF.

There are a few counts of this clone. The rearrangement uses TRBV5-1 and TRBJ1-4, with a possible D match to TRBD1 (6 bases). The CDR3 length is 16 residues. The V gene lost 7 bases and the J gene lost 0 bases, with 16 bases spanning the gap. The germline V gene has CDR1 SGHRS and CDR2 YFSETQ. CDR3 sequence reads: CASGTGNRATNEKLFF. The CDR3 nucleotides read TGCGCCAGCGGCACAGGGAATAGGGCAACTAATGAAAAACTGTTTTTT.

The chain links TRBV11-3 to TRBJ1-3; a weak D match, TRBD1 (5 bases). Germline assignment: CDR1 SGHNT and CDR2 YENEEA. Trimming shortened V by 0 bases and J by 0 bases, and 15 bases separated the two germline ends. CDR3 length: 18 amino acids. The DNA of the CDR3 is TGTGCCAGCAGCTTAGATTGGCCCGACAGCGACTCTGGAAACACCATATATTTT. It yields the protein CASSLDWPDSDSGNTIYF.

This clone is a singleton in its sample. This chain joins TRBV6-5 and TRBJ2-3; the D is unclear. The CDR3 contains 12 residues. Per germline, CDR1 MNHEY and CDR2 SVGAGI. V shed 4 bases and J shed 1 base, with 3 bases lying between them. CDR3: CASSSGTDTQYF. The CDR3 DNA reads TGTGCCAGCAGTTCCGGCACAGATACGCAGTATTTT.

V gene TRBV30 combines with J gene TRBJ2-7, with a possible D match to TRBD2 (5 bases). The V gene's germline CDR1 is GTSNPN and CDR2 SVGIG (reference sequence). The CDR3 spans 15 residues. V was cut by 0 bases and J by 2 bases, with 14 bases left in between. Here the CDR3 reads CAWSVGSVGTYEQYF. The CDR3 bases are TGTGCCTGGAGTGTAGGGAGCGTCGGAACCTACGAGCAGTACTTC.

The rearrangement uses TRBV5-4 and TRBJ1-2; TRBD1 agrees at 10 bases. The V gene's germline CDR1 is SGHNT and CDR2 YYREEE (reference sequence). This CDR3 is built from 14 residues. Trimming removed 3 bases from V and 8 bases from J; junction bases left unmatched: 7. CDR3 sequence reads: CASSWTGGIEGYTF. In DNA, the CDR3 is TGTGCCAGCAGCTGGACAGGGGGAATCGAAGGCTACACCTTC.

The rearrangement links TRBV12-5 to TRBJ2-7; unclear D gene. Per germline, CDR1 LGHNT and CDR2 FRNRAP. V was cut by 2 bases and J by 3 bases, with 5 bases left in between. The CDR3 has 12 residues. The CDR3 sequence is CASGLNSYEQYF. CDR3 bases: TGTGCTAGTGGTTTGAACAGCTACGAGCAGTACTTC.

CDR3 residues: CASSQGLAGAPSHTQYF. DNA for the CDR3: TGCGCCAGCAGCCAAGGACTAGCGGGGGCCCCGAGCCATACGCAGTATTTT. This chain links TRBV5-1 with TRBJ2-3; 13 bases are shared with TRBD2. This CDR3 comprises 17 residues. After removal of 4 bases from V and 7 bases from J, the junction contained 12 bases not matched to a gene. The germline CDR1 and CDR2 sequences are SGHRS and YFSETQ.

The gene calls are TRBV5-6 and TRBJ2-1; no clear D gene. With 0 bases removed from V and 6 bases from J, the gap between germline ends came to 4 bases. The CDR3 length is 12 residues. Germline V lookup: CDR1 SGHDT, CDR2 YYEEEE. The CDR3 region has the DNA TGTGCCAGCAGCTTGGAACTCAATGAGCAGTTCTTC. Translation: CASSLELNEQFF.

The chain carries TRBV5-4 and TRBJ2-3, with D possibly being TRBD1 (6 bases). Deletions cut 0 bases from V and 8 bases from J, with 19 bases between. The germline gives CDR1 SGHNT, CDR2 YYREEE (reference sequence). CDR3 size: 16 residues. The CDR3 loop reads CASSLEARGMSATQYF. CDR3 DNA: TGTGCCAGCAGCTTGGAAGCCAGGGGAATGAGTGCTACGCAGTATTTT. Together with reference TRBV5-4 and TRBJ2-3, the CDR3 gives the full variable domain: ETGVTQSPTHLIKTRGQQVTLRCSSQSGHNTVSWYQQALGQGPQFIFQYYREEENGRGNFPPRFSGLQFPNYSSELNVNALELDDSALYLCASSLEARGMSATQYFGPGTRLTVL.

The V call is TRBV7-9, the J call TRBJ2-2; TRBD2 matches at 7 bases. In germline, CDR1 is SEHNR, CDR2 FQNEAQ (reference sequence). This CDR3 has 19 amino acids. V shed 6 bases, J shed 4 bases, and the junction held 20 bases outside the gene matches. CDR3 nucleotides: TGTGCCAGCAGACCCGAGCGCGGAGCGGGGATACCCGGCACCGGGGAGCTGTTTTTT. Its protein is CASRPERGAGIPGTGELFF.

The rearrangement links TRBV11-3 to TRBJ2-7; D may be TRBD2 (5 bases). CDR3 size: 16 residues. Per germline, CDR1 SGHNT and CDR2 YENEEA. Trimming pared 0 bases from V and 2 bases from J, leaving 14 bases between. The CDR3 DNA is TGTGCCAGCAGCTTAGAGCGGGCTCGGGGTCCCTACGAGCAGTACTTC. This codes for CASSLERARGPYEQYF. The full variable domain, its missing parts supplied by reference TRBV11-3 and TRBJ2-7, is EAGVVQSPRYKIIEKKQPVAFWCNPISGHNTLYWYLQNLGQGPELLIRYENEEAVDDSQLPKDRFSAERLKGVDSTLKIQPAELGDSAVYLCASSLERARGPYEQYFGPGTRLTVT.

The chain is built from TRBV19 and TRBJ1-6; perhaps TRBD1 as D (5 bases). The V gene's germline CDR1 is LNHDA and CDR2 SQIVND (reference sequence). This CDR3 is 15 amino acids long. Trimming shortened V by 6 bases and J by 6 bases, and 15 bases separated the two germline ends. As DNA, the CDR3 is TGTGCCAGTAGCGACTCTCAGGGTGGTAATTCACCCCTCCACTTT. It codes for CASSDSQGGNSPLHF.

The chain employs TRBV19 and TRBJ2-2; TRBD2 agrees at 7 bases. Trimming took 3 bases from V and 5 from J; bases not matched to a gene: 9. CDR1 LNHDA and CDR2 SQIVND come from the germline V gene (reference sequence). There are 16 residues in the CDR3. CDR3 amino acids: CASSIPWRGGTGELFF. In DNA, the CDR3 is TGTGCCAGTAGTATCCCTTGGCGGGGAGGGACCGGGGAGCTGTTTTTT.

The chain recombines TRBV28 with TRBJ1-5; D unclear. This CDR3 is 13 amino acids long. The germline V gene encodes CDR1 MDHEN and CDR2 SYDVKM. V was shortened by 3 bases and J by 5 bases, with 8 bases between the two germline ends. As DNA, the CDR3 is TGTGCCAGCAGTTTCCCGTTCTATCAGCCCCAGCATTTT. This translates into CASSFPFYQPQHF.

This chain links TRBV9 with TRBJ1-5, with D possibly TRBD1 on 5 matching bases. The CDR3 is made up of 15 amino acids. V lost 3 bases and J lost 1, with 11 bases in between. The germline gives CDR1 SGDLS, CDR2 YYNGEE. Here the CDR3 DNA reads TGTGCCAGCAGCGGCGGGACTCTCAGCAATCAGCCCCAGCATTTT. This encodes CASSGGTLSNQPQHF.

Written as DNA, the CDR3 is TGTGCCAGCAGCGGACAAGGGTTTCAGCCCCAGCATTTT. Translation gives CASSGQGFQPQHF. This chain uses TRBV6-6 with TRBJ1-5, with a possible D match to TRBD1 (5 bases). The CDR3 sequence is 13 residues long. V was shortened by 6 bases and J by 6 bases, with 12 bases between the two germline ends. Germline loops: CDR1 MNHNY, CDR2 SVGAGI (reference sequence).

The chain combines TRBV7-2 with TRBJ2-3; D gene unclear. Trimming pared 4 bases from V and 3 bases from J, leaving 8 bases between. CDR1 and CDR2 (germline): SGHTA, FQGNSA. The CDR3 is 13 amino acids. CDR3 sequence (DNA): TGTGCCAGCAGCTCTCAGACTACAGATACGCAGTATTTT. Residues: CASSSQTTDTQYF.

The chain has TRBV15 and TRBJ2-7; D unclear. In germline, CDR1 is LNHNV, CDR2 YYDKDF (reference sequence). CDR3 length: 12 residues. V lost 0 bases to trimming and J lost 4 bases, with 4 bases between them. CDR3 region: CATSRDRYEQYF. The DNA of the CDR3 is TGTGCCACCAGCAGAGATCGGTACGAGCAGTACTTC.

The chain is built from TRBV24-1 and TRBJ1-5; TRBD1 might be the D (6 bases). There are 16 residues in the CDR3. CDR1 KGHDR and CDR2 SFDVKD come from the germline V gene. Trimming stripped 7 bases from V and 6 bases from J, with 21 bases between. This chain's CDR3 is CATSSRDTGGTQPQHF. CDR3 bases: TGTGCCACCAGCTCCCGGGACACGGGGGGAACTCAGCCCCAGCATTTT.

This chain's CDR3 is CSVGTGSGNTIYF. The CDR3 bases are TGCAGCGTTGGTACGGGGTCAGGAAACACCATATATTTT. The chain has TRBV29-1 and TRBJ1-3, with unresolved D. Germline loops: CDR1 SQVTM, CDR2 ANQGSEA. The CDR3 totals 13 residues. V was pared by 4 bases and J by 4 bases, with 11 bases between.

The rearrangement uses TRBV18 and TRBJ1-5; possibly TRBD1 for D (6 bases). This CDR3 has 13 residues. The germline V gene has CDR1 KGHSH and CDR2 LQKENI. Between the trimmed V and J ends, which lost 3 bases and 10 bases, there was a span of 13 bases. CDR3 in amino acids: CASSPDRGTPQHF. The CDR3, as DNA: TGTGCCAGCTCACCGGATAGAGGGACACCCCAGCATTTT.

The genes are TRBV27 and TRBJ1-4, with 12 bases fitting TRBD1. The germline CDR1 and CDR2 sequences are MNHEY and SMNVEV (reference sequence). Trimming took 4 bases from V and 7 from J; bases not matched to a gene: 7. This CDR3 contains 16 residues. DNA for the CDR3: TGTGCCAGCAGTTCGGGACAGGGGGCGCAAAGTGAAAAACTGTTTTTT. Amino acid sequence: CASSSGQGAQSEKLFF.